The sequence of this TCR beta chain was determined in a study of shared clonotypes between healthy human individuals. The donor cohort consisted entirely of Caucasian adults residing in Nashville, Tennessee. Method: immunoSEQ multiplex PCR; TCRdb's copy keeps in-frame clones and lacks some. The sample carries fewer than 700,000 clones, roughly 79% recorded once. Findings of the study overall: Limited genetic and exposure-history diversity came from having few donors.

Germline loops: CDR1 SGHDT, CDR2 YYEEEE. This CDR3 is built from 15 residues. V lost 0 bases to trimming and J lost 2 bases, with 11 bases between them. About this clone: Its antigen is unknown.

The V gene is TRBV5-6, the J gene TRBJ2-5, with D possibly TRBD2 on 6 matching bases. This clonotype originated in a woman aged 40 to 49 in good health. Some clones in this sample may be carry-over from other donors' samples. Sequenced sample: PBMCs. The CDR3 nucleotides are TGTGCCAGCAGCTTGGTTACTAGCAGACAAGAGACCCAGTACTTC. It is translated as CASSLVTSRQETQYF.